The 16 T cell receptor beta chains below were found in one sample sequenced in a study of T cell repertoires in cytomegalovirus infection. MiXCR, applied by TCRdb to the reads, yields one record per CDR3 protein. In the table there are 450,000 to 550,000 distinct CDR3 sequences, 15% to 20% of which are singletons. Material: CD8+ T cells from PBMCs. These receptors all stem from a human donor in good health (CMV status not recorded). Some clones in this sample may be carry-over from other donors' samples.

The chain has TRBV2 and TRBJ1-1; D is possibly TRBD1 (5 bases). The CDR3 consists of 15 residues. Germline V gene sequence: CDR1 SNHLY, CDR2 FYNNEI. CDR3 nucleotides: TGTGCTACAGCAAGGGGCGGCAGAATGAACACTGAAGCTTTCTTT. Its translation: CATARGGRMNTEAFF.

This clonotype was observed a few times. CDR3 nucleotides: TGCGCCAGCAGACCGGATGGAAGGGGTGGCTACACCTTC. Translation gives CASRPDGRGGYTF. The chain employs TRBV5-1 and TRBJ1-2, with D perhaps TRBD1 (5 bases). The CDR3 contains 13 residues. Germline lookup yields CDR1 SGHRS and CDR2 YFSETQ. V lost 5 bases to trimming and J lost 7 bases, with 15 bases between them.

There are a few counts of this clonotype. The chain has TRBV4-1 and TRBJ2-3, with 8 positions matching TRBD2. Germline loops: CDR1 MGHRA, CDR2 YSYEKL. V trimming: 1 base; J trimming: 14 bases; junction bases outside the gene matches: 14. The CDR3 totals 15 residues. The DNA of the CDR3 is TGCGCCAGCAGCCAAGCAGGATCGGGGGGGGGTGTAGCGTATTTT. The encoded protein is CASSQAGSGGGVAYF.

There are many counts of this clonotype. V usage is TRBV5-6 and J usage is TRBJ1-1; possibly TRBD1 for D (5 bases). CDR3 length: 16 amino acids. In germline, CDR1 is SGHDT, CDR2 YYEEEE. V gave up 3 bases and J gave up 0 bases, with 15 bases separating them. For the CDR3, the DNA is TGTGCCAGCAGCTCCGGGACGGATTACATGAACACTGAAGCTTTCTTT. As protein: CASSSGTDYMNTEAFF.

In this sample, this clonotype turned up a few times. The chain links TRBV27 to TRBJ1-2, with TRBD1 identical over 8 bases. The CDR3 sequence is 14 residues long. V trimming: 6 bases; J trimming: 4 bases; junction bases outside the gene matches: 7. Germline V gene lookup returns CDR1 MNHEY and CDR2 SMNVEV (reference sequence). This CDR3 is CASRRTGPLYGYTF. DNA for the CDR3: TGTGCCAGCAGAAGGACAGGGCCTCTCTATGGCTACACCTTC.

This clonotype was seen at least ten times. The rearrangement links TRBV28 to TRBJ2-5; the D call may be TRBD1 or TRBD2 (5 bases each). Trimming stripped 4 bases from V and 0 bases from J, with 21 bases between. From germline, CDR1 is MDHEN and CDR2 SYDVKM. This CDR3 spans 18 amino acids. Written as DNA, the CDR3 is TGTGCCAGCAGTTCCACCCGGGACCCCGGAGCACACCAAGAGACCCAGTACTTC. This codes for CASSSTRDPGAHQETQYF.

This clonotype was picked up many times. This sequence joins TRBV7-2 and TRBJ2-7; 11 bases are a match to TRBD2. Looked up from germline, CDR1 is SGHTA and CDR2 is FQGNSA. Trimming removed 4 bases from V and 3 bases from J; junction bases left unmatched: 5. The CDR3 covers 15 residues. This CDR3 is CASSSIAGGVYEQYF. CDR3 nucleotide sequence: TGTGCCAGCAGCTCCATAGCGGGAGGGGTCTACGAGCAGTACTTC.

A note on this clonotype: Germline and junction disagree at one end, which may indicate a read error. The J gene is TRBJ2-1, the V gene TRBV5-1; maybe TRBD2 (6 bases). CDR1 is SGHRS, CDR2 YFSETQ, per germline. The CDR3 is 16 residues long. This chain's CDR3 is CASSLVIADLYKEQFF. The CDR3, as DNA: TGCGCAAGCAGCTTGGTTATAGCGGATCTCTACAAGGAGCAGTTCTTC.

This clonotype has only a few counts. The CDR3: CASSLEGGTPNTGELFF. The CDR3 DNA is TGTGCCAGCAGCTTAGAGGGGGGGACTCCGAACACCGGGGAGCTGTTTTTT. This chain uses TRBV11-1 with TRBJ2-2; TRBD2 is a possible D gene (7 bases). Germline loops: CDR1 SGHAT, CDR2 FQDESV (reference sequence). This CDR3 has 17 residues. V dropped 1 base and J dropped 0 bases, with 12 bases sitting between them.

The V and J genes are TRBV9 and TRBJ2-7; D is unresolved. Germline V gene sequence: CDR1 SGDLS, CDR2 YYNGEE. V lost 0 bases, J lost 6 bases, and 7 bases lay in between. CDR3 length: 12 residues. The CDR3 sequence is CASSVEDAEQYF. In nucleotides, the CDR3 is TGTGCCAGCAGCGTAGAGGATGCCGAGCAGTACTTC.

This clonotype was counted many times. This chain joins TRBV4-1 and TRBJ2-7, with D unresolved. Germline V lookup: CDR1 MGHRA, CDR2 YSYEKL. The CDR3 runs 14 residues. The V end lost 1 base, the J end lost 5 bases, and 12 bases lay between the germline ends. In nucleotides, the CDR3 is TGCGCCAGCAGCCAAGCAAAGGGTCCCGACGAGCAGTACTTC. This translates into CASSQAKGPDEQYF.

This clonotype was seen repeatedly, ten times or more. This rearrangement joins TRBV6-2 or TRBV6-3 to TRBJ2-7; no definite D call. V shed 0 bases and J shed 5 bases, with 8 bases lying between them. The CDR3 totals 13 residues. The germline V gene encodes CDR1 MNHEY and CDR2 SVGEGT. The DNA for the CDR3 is TGTGCCAGCAGTTACTCTCCCACCGACGAGCAGTACTTC. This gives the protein CASSYSPTDEQYF.

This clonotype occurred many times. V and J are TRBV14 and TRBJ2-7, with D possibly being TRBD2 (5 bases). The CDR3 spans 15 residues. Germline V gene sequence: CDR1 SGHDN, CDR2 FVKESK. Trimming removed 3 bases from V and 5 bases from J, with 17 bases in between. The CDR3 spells CASSQRRGPDDEQYF. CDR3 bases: TGTGCCAGCAGCCAGCGACGGGGTCCAGATGACGAGCAGTACTTC.

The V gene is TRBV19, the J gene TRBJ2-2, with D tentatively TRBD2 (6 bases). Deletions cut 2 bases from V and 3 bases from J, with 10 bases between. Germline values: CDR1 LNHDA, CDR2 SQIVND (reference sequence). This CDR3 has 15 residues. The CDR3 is CASSIIGGDTGELFF. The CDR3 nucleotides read TGTGCCAGTAGTATAATCGGAGGGGACACCGGGGAGCTGTTTTTT.

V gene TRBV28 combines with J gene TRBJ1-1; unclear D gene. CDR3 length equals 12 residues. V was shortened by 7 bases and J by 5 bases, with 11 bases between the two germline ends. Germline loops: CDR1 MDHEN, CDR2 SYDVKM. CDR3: CASTDSGTEAFF. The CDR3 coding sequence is TGTGCCAGCACCGACTCTGGGACTGAAGCTTTCTTT. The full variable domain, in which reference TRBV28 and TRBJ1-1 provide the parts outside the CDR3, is DVKVTQSSRYLVKRTGEKVFLECVQDMDHENMFWYRQDPGLGLRLIYFSYDVKMKEKGDIPEGYSVSREKKERFSLILESASTNQTSMYLCASTDSGTEAFFGQGTRLTVV.

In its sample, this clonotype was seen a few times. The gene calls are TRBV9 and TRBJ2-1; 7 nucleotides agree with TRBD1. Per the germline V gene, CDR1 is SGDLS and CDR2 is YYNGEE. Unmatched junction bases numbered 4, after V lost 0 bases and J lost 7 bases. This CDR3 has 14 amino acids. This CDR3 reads CASSVGNRGNEQFF. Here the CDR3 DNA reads TGTGCCAGCAGCGTAGGGAACAGGGGAAATGAGCAGTTCTTC.